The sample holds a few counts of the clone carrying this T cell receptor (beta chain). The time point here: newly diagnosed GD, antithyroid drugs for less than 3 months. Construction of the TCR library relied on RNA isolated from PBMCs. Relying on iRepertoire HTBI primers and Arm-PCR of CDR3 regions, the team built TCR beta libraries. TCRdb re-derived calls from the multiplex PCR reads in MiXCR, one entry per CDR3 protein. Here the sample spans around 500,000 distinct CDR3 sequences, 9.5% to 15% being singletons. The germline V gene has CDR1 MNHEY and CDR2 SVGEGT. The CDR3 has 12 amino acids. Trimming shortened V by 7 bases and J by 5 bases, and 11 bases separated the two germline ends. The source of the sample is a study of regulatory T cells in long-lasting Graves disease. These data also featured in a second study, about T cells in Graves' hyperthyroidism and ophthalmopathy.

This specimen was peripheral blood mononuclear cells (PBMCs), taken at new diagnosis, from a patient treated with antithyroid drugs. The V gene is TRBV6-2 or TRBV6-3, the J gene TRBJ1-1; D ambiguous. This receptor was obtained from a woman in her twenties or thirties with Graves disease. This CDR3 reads CASKTLGTEAFF. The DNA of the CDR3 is TGTGCCAGCAAGACCCTGGGGACTGAAGCTTTCTTT.